The present T cell receptor beta chain was sequenced within a study of Ad26.COV2.S vaccination and SARS-CoV-2 variants. The treatment here: approximately 18 received Ad26.COV2.S at low or high dose, single or two shots; 5 received placebo; per-sample allocation not given. Sample collection was performed on day 63 after the first vaccine or placebo injection. TCRdb keeps only in-frame clones here, not all; method: immunoSEQ multiplex PCR. The sample carries approximately 300,000 clones, roughly 86% recorded once. CDR1 and CDR2 (germline): SGHRS, YFSETQ. This CDR3 contains 15 residues. Trimming at V came to 0 bases and at J to 2 bases, leaving 4 bases not matched to a gene.

This sequence originates from a person aged 18 to 65 who received the Ad26.COV2.S COVID-19 vaccine or a placebo. The sample was peripheral blood, taken in a trial of Ad26.COV2.S vaccine versus placebo. The V and J genes are TRBV5-1 and TRBJ2-7; 8 bases line up with TRBD2. The CDR3 loop reads CASSLVGGGPYEQYF. The CDR3 DNA reads TGCGCCAGCAGCTTGGTTGGCGGGGGGCCCTACGAGCAGTACTTC.